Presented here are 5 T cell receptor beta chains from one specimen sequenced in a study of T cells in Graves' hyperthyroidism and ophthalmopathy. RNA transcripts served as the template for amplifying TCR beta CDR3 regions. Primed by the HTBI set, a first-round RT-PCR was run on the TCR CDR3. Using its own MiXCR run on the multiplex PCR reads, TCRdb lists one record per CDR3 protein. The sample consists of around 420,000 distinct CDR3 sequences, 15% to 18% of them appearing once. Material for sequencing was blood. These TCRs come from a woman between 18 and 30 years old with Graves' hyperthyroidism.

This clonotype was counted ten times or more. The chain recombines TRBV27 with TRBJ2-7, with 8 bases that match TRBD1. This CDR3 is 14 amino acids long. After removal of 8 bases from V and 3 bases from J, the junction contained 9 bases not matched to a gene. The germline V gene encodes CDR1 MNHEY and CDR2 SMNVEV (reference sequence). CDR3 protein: CASGIDRGGYEQYF. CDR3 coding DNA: TGTGCCAGCGGCATAGACAGGGGAGGCTACGAGCAGTACTTC.

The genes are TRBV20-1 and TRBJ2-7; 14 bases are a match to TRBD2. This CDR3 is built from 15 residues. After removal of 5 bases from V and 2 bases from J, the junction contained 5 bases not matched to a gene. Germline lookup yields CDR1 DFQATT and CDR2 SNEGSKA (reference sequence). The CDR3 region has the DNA TGCAGTGCTGCGGGACTAGCGGGAGTAACCTACGAGCAGTACTTC. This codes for CSAAGLAGVTYEQYF.

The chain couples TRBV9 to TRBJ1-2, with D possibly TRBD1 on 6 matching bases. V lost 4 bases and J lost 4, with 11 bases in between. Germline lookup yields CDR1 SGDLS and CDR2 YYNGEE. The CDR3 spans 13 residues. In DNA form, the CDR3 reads TGTGCCAGCAGCCAAGGACAGTTCTATGGCTACACCTTC. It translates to CASSQGQFYGYTF. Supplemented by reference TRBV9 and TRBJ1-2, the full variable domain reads DSGVTQTPKHLITATGQRVTLRCSPRSGDLSVYWYQQSLDQGLQFLIQYYNGEERAKGNILERFSAQQFPDLHSELNLSSLELGDSALYFCASSQGQFYGYTFGSGTRLTVV.

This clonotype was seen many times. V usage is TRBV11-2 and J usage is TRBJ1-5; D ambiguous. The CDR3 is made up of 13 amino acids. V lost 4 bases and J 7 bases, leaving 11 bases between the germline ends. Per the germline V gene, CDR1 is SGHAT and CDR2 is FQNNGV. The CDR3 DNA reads TGTGCCAGCAGCTCGACGGTTCTACAGCCCCAGCATTTT. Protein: CASSSTVLQPQHF.

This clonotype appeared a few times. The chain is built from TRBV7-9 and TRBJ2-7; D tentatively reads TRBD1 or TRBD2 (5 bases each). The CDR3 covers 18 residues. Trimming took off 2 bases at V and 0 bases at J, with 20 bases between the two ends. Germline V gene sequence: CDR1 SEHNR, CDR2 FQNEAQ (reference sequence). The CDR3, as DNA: TGTGCCAGCAGCTTATCCCCCGGGGACCCACTGAGCTCCTACGAGCAGTACTTC. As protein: CASSLSPGDPLSSYEQYF.